This section outlines one TCR beta chain sequence together with its context. This sample was included in a study of T-cell reconstitution after alpha-beta-depleted transplantation in children. As it was prepared, the TCRbeta library received unique molecular identifiers. Each CDR3 protein gets one entry after TCRdb re-called the PCR reads with MiXCR. The sample shows some 72,000 distinct CDR3 sequences, about 6.7% of them seen only once. This CDR3 is built from 16 residues. V lost 1 base, J lost 4 bases, and 9 bases stayed unmatched. CDR1 MNHEY and CDR2 SMNVEV come from the germline V gene (reference sequence).

The sequences come from PBMCs from the stem cell graft donor, collected from the stem cell graft. The chain couples TRBV27 to TRBJ2-7, with 8 bases fitting TRBD2. This clonotype originated in a human donor who donated a stem cell graft to a child with acute lymphoblastic leukemia. The CDR3: CASSLYTGGWAYEQYF. The DNA for the CDR3 is TGTGCCAGCAGTTTATATACGGGAGGGTGGGCTTACGAGCAGTACTTC.